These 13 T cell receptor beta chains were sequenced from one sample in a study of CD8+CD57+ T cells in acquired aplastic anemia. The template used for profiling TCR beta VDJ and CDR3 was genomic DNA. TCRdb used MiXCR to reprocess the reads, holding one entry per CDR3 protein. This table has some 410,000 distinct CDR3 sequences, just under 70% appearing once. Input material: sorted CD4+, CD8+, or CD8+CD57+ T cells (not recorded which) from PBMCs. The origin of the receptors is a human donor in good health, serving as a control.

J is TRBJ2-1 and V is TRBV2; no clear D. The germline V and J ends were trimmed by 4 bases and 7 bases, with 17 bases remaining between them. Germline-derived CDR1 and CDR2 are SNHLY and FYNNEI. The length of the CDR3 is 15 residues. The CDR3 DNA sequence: TGTGCCAGCAGTGTGCGGACGGCTAGGCAGAATGAGCAGTTCTTC. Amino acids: CASSVRTARQNEQFF.

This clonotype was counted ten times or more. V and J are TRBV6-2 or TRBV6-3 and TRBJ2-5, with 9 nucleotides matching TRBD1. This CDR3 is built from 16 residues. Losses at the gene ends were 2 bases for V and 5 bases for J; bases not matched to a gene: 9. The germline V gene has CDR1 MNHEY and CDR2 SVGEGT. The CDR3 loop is CASSYPGQGPAETQYF. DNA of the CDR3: TGTGCCAGCAGTTACCCGGGACAGGGTCCTGCCGAGACCCAGTACTTC.

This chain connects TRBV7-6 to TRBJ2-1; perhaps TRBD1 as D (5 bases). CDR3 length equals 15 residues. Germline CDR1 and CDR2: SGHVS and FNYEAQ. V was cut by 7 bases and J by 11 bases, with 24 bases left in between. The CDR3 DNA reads TGTGCCAGCACATTAGGTAGGGATTTGGACAAGCAGCAGTTCTTC. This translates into CASTLGRDLDKQQFF.

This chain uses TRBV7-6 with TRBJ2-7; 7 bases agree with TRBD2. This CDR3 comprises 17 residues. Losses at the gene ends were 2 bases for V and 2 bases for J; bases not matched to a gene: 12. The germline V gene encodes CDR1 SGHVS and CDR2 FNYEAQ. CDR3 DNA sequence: TGTGCCAGCAGCTTATTGGTTTTTTCAGCGGGGCCCTACGAGCAGTACTTC. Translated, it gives CASSLLVFSAGPYEQYF.

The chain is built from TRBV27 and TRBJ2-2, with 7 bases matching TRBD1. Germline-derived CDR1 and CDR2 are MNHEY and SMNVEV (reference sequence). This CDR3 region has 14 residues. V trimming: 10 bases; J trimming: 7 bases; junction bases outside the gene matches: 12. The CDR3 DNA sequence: TGTGCCACCCTCGCGCCAGGGGGTTTCGGGGAGCTGTTTTTT. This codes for CATLAPGGFGELFF.

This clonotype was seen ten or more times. Here the CDR3 DNA reads TGTGCCAGCAGTTTAGACAGTCTGGTGTACAATGAGCAGTTCTTC. Translating it yields CASSLDSLVYNEQFF. The chain couples TRBV12-3 or TRBV12-4 to TRBJ2-1; D remains unclear. The length of the CDR3 is 15 residues. V lost 1 base and J lost 4, with 11 bases in between.

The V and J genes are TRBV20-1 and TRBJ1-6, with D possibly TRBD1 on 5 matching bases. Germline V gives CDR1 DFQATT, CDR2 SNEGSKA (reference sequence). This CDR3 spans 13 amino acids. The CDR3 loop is CSAAQGRKSSLHF. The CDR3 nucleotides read TGCAGCGCTGCCCAGGGTCGGAAATCATCCCTCCACTTT.

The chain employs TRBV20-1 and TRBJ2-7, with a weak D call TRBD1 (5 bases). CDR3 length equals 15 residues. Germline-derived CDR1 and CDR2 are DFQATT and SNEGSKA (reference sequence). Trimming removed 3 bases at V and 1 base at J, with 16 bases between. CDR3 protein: CSASPLGPTSYEQYF. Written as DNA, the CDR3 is TGCAGTGCTAGTCCCCTGGGGCCAACGTCCTACGAGCAGTACTTC.

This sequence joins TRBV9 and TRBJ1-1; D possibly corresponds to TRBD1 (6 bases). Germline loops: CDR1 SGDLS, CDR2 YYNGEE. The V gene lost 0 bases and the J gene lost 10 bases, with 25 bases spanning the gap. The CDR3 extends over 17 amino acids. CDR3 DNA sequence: TGTGCCAGCAGCGTAGCGGGACACTCAACTAAGCACCGGGGAGCTTTCTTT. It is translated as CASSVAGHSTKHRGAFF. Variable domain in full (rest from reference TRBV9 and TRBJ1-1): DSGVTQTPKHLITATGQRVTLRCSPRSGDLSVYWYQQSLDQGLQFLIQYYNGEERAKGNILERFSAQQFPDLHSELNLSSLELGDSALYFCASSVAGHSTKHRGAFFGQGTRLTVV.

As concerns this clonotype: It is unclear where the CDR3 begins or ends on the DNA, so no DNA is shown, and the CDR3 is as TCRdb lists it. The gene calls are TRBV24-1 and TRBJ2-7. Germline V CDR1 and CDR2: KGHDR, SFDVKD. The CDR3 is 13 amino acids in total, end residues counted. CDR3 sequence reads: CPCASSICGEQYF.

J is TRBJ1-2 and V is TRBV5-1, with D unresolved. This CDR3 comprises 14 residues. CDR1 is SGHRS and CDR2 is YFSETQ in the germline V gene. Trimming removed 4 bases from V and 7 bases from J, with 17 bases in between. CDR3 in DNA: TGCGCCAGCAGCCATGCGCGCCACATTGGTGGCTACACCTTC. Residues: CASSHARHIGGYTF.

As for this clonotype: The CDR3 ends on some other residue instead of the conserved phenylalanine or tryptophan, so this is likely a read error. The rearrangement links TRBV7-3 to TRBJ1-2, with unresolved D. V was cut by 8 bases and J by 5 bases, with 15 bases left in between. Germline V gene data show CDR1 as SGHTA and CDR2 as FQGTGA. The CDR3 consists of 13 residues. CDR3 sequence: CASSVGRRYGYTI. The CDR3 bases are TGTGCCAGCTCCGTGGGGAGGAGGTATGGCTACACCATC.

The CDR3 loop reads CASSLEVAVYEQYLHF. CDR3 coding DNA: TGTGCCAGCAGCTTAGAGGTAGCGGTCTACGAGCAGTACCTCCACTTT. The chain joins TRBV7-2 to TRBJ1-6; D remains unclear. The CDR3 consists of 16 residues. V lost 1 base to trimming and J lost 15 bases, with 22 bases between them. Germline V gives CDR1 SGHTA, CDR2 FQGNSA.